This T cell receptor beta chain was identified during a study of T-cell memory formation after mild COVID-19. Study findings and constraints: Among contracting clones, CD4+ were mainly CM/EM and CD8+ enriched in EMRA.

In TCRdb, the 5' RACE reads were re-called with MiXCR into one record per CDR3 protein. Of roughly 89,000 distinct CDR3 sequences in the sample, approximately 13% were seen once. From germline, CDR1 is SEHNR and CDR2 FQNEAQ (reference sequence). Trimming took 5 bases from V and 0 from J; bases not matched to a gene: 5. The CDR3 consists of 16 residues. A note on this clonotype: The antigen is not known.

This sequence joins TRBV7-9 and TRBJ2-1; TRBD2 agrees at 9 bases. The sequence was obtained from an adult woman who had mild COVID-19 (a few samples of this study predate the infection). Cell type and time point are not known. Source material: PBMCs or a T cell subset sorted from them (not recorded which). The CDR3, as DNA: TGTGCCAGCAGCCCAAATAGCGGGGGCTCCTACAATGAGCAGTTCTTC. It is translated as CASSPNSGGSYNEQFF.